Listed here are 31 T cell receptor beta chains from one sample, sequenced in a study of blood T cell repertoires in COVID-19. The repertoire was sequenced with immunoSEQ multiplex PCR; TCRdb's copy has only in-frame clones and lacks some. Among about 200,000 clones, approximately 90% were seen once, and the ten largest hold 6%. The sequenced sample was peripheral blood. Source of these receptors: a man aged 35 to 55 with active or convalescent COVID-19.

The chain joins TRBV27 to TRBJ1-5, with D tentatively TRBD1 (5 bases). The CDR3 totals 14 residues. Germline CDR1 and CDR2: MNHEY and SMNVEV (reference sequence). Trimming removed 2 bases at V and 7 bases at J, with 12 bases between. The CDR3 spells CASSLNGRGQPQHF. DNA of the CDR3: TGTGCCAGCAGTTTAAACGGTAGGGGACAGCCCCAGCATTTT.

V and J are TRBV19 and TRBJ2-5; 9 bases match TRBD1. There are 16 residues in the CDR3. The ends lost 4 bases at V and 1 base at J; junction bases unmatched: 7. CDR1 and CDR2 (germline): LNHDA, SQIVND (reference sequence). The CDR3 reads CASSTRTGVIQETQYF. Written as DNA, the CDR3 is TGTGCCAGTAGTACCCGGACAGGGGTCATCCAAGAGACCCAGTACTTC.

The chain carries TRBV10-3 and TRBJ2-2; 7 bases agree with TRBD2. Germline V gene lookup returns CDR1 ENHRY and CDR2 SYGVKD. The ends lost 0 bases at V and 7 bases at J; junction bases unmatched: 8. The CDR3 covers 16 residues. CDR3 coding DNA: TGTGCCATCAGTGAGTCGTACCGGGGGGAAAACGGGGAGCTGTTTTTT. This sequence encodes CAISESYRGENGELFF.

V gene TRBV24-1 combines with J gene TRBJ2-1; the D gene is possibly TRBD2 (7 bases). Germline assignment: CDR1 KGHDR and CDR2 SFDVKD. V was shortened by 4 bases and J by 7 bases, with 19 bases between the two germline ends. This CDR3 has 16 amino acids. CDR3 amino acids: CATSEQGLSGRNEQFF. CDR3 coding DNA: TGTGCCACCAGTGAACAGGGTCTGTCCGGGAGGAATGAGCAGTTCTTC.

The chain recombines TRBV11-3 with TRBJ2-1; D may be TRBD2 (6 bases). This CDR3 is 15 amino acids long. V was cut by 5 bases and J by 0 bases, with 11 bases left in between. From germline, CDR1 is SGHNT and CDR2 YENEEA. This CDR3 reads CASSPGDSSYNEQFF. The CDR3 DNA follows: TGTGCCAGCAGCCCTGGGGACTCCTCCTACAATGAGCAGTTCTTC.

This sequence joins TRBV19 and TRBJ2-1; D is undetermined. The ends were cut back, 2 bases at V and 8 bases at J, with 13 bases in the middle. The CDR3 runs 14 residues. Germline CDR1 and CDR2: LNHDA and SQIVND (reference sequence). The CDR3 DNA reads as TGTGCCAGTAGTATATTTCCCCCAGGCGATGAGCAGTTCTTC. This encodes CASSIFPPGDEQFF. Supplemented by reference TRBV19 and TRBJ2-1, the full variable domain reads DGGITQSPKYLFRKEGQNVTLSCEQNLNHDAMYWYRQDPGQGLRLIYYSQIVNDFQKGDIAEGYSVSREKKESFPLTVTSAQKNPTAFYLCASSIFPPGDEQFFGPGTRLTVL.

This chain uses TRBV6-2 or TRBV6-3 with TRBJ2-7, with 12 positions matching TRBD2. This CDR3 region has 19 residues. Unmatched junction bases numbered 14, after V lost 4 bases and J lost 1 base. Germline loops: CDR1 MNHEY, CDR2 SVGEGT. CDR3 loop: CASSSWDRGLAGFSYEQYF. The CDR3 DNA reads TGTGCCAGCAGTTCCTGGGACAGGGGACTAGCGGGCTTTTCCTACGAGCAGTACTTC.

This clone was seen more than once but under ten times. CDR3 nucleotides: TGTGCCAGTAGTATAACGGGGATAGAGACCCAGTACTTC. Translating it yields CASSITGIETQYF. This rearrangement joins TRBV19 to TRBJ2-5; D possibly corresponds to TRBD2 (5 bases). V was clipped by 2 bases and J by 4 bases, with 8 bases between them. The CDR3 covers 13 residues. The germline V gene has CDR1 LNHDA and CDR2 SQIVND (reference sequence).

This clone has only one observation. The chain joins TRBV27 to TRBJ2-3, with 11 bases identical to TRBD2. Trimming at V came to 5 bases and at J to 3 bases, leaving 4 bases not matched to a gene. The CDR3 totals 15 residues. Germline lookup yields CDR1 MNHEY and CDR2 SMNVEV (reference sequence). CDR3 nucleotides: TGTGCCAGCAGTCCAACTAGCGGGAGAACAGATACGCAGTATTTT. It specifies CASSPTSGRTDTQYF.

The gene calls are TRBV7-2 and TRBJ1-2; unclear D gene. There are 13 residues in the CDR3. Trimming shortened V by 1 base and J by 1 base, and 4 bases separated the two germline ends. Germline V gene data show CDR1 as SGHTA and CDR2 as FQGNSA. The CDR3 bases are TGTGCCAGCAGCTTAGACAGTAACTATGGCTACACCTTC. Protein sequence: CASSLDSNYGYTF.

The gene calls are TRBV3-1 (or the pseudogene TRBV3-2) and TRBJ2-5, with a tentative D call TRBD2 (5 bases). Germline CDR1 LGHDT, CDR2 YNNKEL (reference sequence). This CDR3 spans 13 amino acids. The V end lost 4 bases, the J end lost 4 bases, and 10 bases lay between the germline ends. The CDR3 sequence is CASSPYEGETQYF. The CDR3 DNA reads as TGTGCCAGCAGCCCATACGAGGGAGAGACCCAGTACTTC.

The chain couples TRBV6-5 to TRBJ1-4, with D perhaps TRBD1 (5 bases). V lost 7 bases, J lost 0 bases, and 6 bases lay in between. The length of the CDR3 is 13 residues. CDR1 and CDR2 from the germline V gene are MNHEY and SVGAGI. For the CDR3, the DNA is TGTGCCAGCACGGGGGCAACTAATGAAAAACTGTTTTTT. This gives the protein CASTGATNEKLFF.

Points on this clone: Other DNA variants within this sample encode the same CDR3. This chain uses TRBV18 with TRBJ2-7, with TRBD1 as a possible D gene (5 bases). The length of the CDR3 is 13 residues. Germline CDR1 is KGHSH and CDR2 is LQKENI. The V and J ends lost 3 bases and 4 bases respectively, with 10 bases between them. CDR3 in DNA: TGTGCCAGCTCACCTTCAGGGTTATACGAGCAGTACTTC. The encoded protein is CASSPSGLYEQYF.

The V and J genes are TRBV30 and TRBJ1-1; D is ambiguous. There are 13 residues in the CDR3. Trimming took off 3 bases at V and 4 bases at J, with 12 bases between the two ends. Germline assignment: CDR1 GTSNPN and CDR2 SVGIG (reference sequence). The CDR3 nucleotides are TGTGCCTGGAGGAGGAGGGAGAGCACTGAAGCTTTCTTT. Translating gives CAWRRRESTEAFF.

The chain joins TRBV19 to TRBJ1-5; 9 bases line up with TRBD1. The CDR3 consists of 17 residues. V lost 1 base to trimming and J lost 9 bases; unmatched junction nucleotides: 13. Per germline, CDR1 LNHDA and CDR2 SQIVND (reference sequence). CDR3 DNA: TGTGCCAGTAGTATAGTGCTGCCGGGACAGGGAAGTCCGCCCCAGCATTTT. Amino acid sequence: CASSIVLPGQGSPPQHF. Supplemented by reference TRBV19 and TRBJ1-5, the full variable domain reads DGGITQSPKYLFRKEGQNVTLSCEQNLNHDAMYWYRQDPGQGLRLIYYSQIVNDFQKGDIAEGYSVSREKKESFPLTVTSAQKNPTAFYLCASSIVLPGQGSPPQHFGDGTRLSIL.

This clone turned up a few times. This sequence joins TRBV5-4 and TRBJ2-7; D is uncertain. V was pared by 1 base and J by 5 bases, with 7 bases between. Germline V lookup: CDR1 SGHNT, CDR2 YYREEE (reference sequence). The CDR3 has 12 amino acids. CDR3 nucleotide sequence: TGTGCCAGCAGCTTGATCAACAACGAGCAGTACTTC. This translates into CASSLINNEQYF.

The chain employs TRBV19 and TRBJ2-7; 7 bases align to TRBD1. The CDR3 extends over 13 amino acids. The ends lost 10 bases at V and 2 bases at J; junction bases unmatched: 8. Per the germline V gene, CDR1 is LNHDA and CDR2 is SQIVND (reference sequence). The CDR3 nucleotides read TGTGCCACACGGGACAGACTAACCTACGAGCAGTACTTC. It is translated as CATRDRLTYEQYF.

J is TRBJ2-7 and V is TRBV2, with D uncertain. CDR1 is SNHLY, CDR2 FYNNEI, per germline. The V end lost 4 bases, the J end lost 4 bases, and 8 bases lay between the germline ends. The CDR3 is 12 amino acids. The CDR3 DNA reads as TGTGCCAGCAGTGTCTCCGGGTACGAGCAGTACTTC. This encodes CASSVSGYEQYF.

This rearrangement joins TRBV7-2 to TRBJ2-3; TRBD2 matches at 8 bases. V lost 4 bases to trimming and J lost 3 bases; unmatched junction nucleotides: 9. The CDR3 is made up of 16 amino acids. Germline V gene sequence: CDR1 SGHTA, CDR2 FQGNSA. This CDR3 reads CASSSGSGRNTDTQYF. The CDR3 DNA is TGTGCCAGCAGCTCTGGGAGCGGGAGAAATACAGATACGCAGTATTTT.

The chain couples TRBV19 to TRBJ2-7; 8 positions agree with TRBD2. Germline V gene data show CDR1 as LNHDA and CDR2 as SQIVND (reference sequence). Losses at the gene ends were 1 base for V and 4 bases for J; bases not matched to a gene: 9. The CDR3 totals 16 residues. The CDR3 reads CASSIGLAGLAYEQYF. CDR3 sequence (DNA): TGTGCCAGTAGTATAGGGTTAGCGGGGCTGGCTTACGAGCAGTACTTC.

The chain joins TRBV21-1 to TRBJ1-5; no check of the table's D call, TRBD1, against the DNA was made. TRBV21-1 represents a pseudogene. The CDR3 spans 18 residues. CDR3 in amino acids: CASSKEQDLDLDRQPQHF. CDR3 sequence (DNA): TGTGCCAGCAGCAAAGAACAGGATCTAGACTTAGATAGACAGCCCCAGCATTTT.

The chain carries TRBV15 and TRBJ1-1; 8 bases match TRBD1. V shed 1 base and J 1 base; nucleotides not matched to a gene: 11. CDR3 length: 18 residues. CDR1 is LNHNV and CDR2 is YYDKDF in the germline V gene (reference sequence). CDR3 sequence (DNA): TGTGCCACCAGCAGAGCCTTCGGGCAGGGGGCAAAGAACACTGAAGCTTTCTTT. It is translated as CATSRAFGQGAKNTEAFF.

This chain links TRBV7-8 with TRBJ1-5; 7 positions agree with TRBD1. CDR3 length: 14 residues. CDR1 is SGHVS and CDR2 is FQNEAQ in the germline V gene. V lost 3 bases and J lost 4; bases outside the gene matches: 3. The CDR3 spells CASSLGQTNQPQHF. In DNA form, the CDR3 reads TGTGCCAGCAGCTTGGGACAGACAAATCAGCCCCAGCATTTT.

This clone was found once. The rearrangement joins TRBV5-1 to TRBJ2-7, with D tentatively TRBD2 (6 bases). The CDR3 sequence is 16 residues long. CDR1 is SGHRS and CDR2 is YFSETQ in the germline V gene. Trimming removed 1 base at V and 0 bases at J, with 14 bases between. For the CDR3, the DNA is TGCGCCAGCAGCTTGAGTTTGGGACTGCCCTCCTACGAGCAGTACTTC. This translates into CASSLSLGLPSYEQYF.

The chain is built from TRBV19 and TRBJ1-1, with D hard to call. Germline-derived CDR1 and CDR2 are LNHDA and SQIVND (reference sequence). The CDR3 consists of 13 residues. V lost 1 base, J lost 5 bases, and 8 bases lay in between. The CDR3 sequence: CASSIVGGTEAFF. The CDR3 DNA follows: TGTGCCAGTAGTATAGTTGGCGGGACTGAAGCTTTCTTT.

The gene calls are TRBV6-5 and TRBJ1-1; tentatively, D is TRBD1 (6 bases). The CDR3 has 15 residues. Trimming took 8 bases from V and 3 from J, leaving 19 bases between them. CDR1 and CDR2 from the germline V gene are MNHEY and SVGAGI. The DNA of the CDR3 is TGTGCCAGCCACTGGGGGGGCAGTAGGGACACTGAAGCTTTCTTT. It translates to CASHWGGSRDTEAFF.

This chain joins TRBV19 and TRBJ1-5; 9 bases match TRBD1. J lost 2 bases, V lost 4 bases, and 6 bases had no gene match. The CDR3 loop spans 16 amino acids. Germline values: CDR1 LNHDA, CDR2 SQIVND (reference sequence). The CDR3 DNA follows: TGTGCCAGTAGTACAGGGAGACAGGGGGGCAATCAGCCCCAGCATTTT. Translated, it gives CASSTGRQGGNQPQHF.

The sample holds one count of this clone. A read error may produce the germline difference seen at one junction end. The chain employs TRBV6-6 and TRBJ1-5; D perhaps matches TRBD1 (6 bases). The CDR3 has 16 amino acids. In germline, CDR1 is MNHNY, CDR2 SVGAGI (reference sequence). CDR3 DNA: TGTGTCAGCAGTTACCAACAGGGACATAGCAATCAGCCCCAGCATTTT. Amino acids: CVSSYQQGHSNQPQHF.

This rearrangement joins TRBV30 to TRBJ1-3; 8 bases are a match to TRBD1. The CDR3 spans 17 residues. J gave up 0 bases and V 2 bases, and 9 bases lay outside the gene matches. Germline CDR1 is GTSNPN and CDR2 is SVGIG (reference sequence). The CDR3, as DNA: TGTGCCTGGAGTATATCGACAGGGGTTGGCTCTGGAAACACCATATATTTT. This encodes CAWSISTGVGSGNTIYF.

This rearrangement joins TRBV2 to TRBJ2-3, with TRBD1 matching 8 bases. Germline values: CDR1 SNHLY, CDR2 FYNNEI. V gave up 6 bases and J gave up 2 bases; unmatched junction bases: 4. This CDR3 is built from 14 residues. The CDR3 reads CASSDRGSTDTQYF. CDR3 sequence (DNA): TGTGCCAGCAGCGACAGGGGTTCCACAGATACGCAGTATTTT.

The V and J genes are TRBV19 and TRBJ1-2, with a possible D match to TRBD1 (5 bases). There are 14 residues in the CDR3. In germline, CDR1 is LNHDA, CDR2 SQIVND (reference sequence). V shed 6 bases and J shed 2 bases, with 13 bases lying between them. CDR3 nucleotide sequence: TGTGCCAGTAGAACAGGAGATATCAACTATGGCTACACCTTC. This codes for CASRTGDINYGYTF.